The sequence of this T cell receptor beta chain was determined in a study of blood T cells in healthy people across ages. This clonotype has a handful of counts. Primed by a sample-barcoded 5' primer and a J-beta primer mix, a second PCR proceeded for about 6 to 12 cycles. The template-switch adaptor was a 5' adaptor with 12 random nucleotides. It tagged each cDNA molecule. MiXCR, applied by TCRdb to the 5' RACE reads, yields one record per CDR3 protein. The data show 750,000 to 950,000 distinct CDR3 sequences, with around a quarter seen just once and approximately 2.9% held by the top ten. The V end lost 5 bases, the J end lost 2 bases, and 19 bases lay between the germline ends. Per germline, CDR1 SGDLS and CDR2 YYNGEE. This CDR3 is 16 amino acids long. These data also formed part of another study, on T cells of mothers and their children. That publication notes: Random nucleotides (2-4) and sample barcodes were added by the M1S primer used in the second PCR. The effect of thymic selection on TCR recombination output is similar between related and unrelated pairs.

The chain recombines TRBV9 with TRBJ1-1; D possibly corresponds to TRBD1 (5 bases). This TCR came from a boy under 18 in good health. Sequencing was performed on blood. The CDR3: CASSPTGGHLNTEAFF. Written as DNA, the CDR3 is TGTGCCAGCAGTCCGACGGGAGGACACCTAAACACTGAAGCTTTCTTT.